The rows below give T cell receptor beta chains drawn from one sample of a study of cytotoxic CD8 clonotypes in ibrutinib-treated CLL. Profiling relied on immunoSEQ multiplex PCR, and the TCRdb table lists in-frame clones only, not all of them. The repertoire consists of over 200,000 clones, with 75% to 80% occurring once and the leading ten covering 11%. This material consisted of PBMCs, taken after 12 months of ibrutinib treatment. The receptors stem from a human donor with chronic lymphocytic leukemia. Each CDR3 is given with its conserved first and last residue. A D gene is named only where the DNA matches it firmly. Size is stated for part of the rows, as once, few or many counts, or as a class when the clone is expanded.

D	size	V	J	DNA	CDR3
-	-	TRBV6-1	TRBJ2-1	TGTGCCAGCAGGGCTACAACAGGGAGGCAGTTCTTC	CASRATTGRQFF
-	-	TRBV2	TRBJ2-5	TGTGCCAGCAGTGGGGAAGAGACCCAGTACTTC	CASSGEETQYF
TRBD1	-	TRBV7-9	TRBJ1-2	TGTGCCAGCACCAGACAGGGGGCAAATGGCTACACCTTC	CASTRQGANGYTF
-	-	TRBV7-8	TRBJ2-7	TGTGCCAGCAGCCCACAAGCGGGCTACGAGCAGTACTTC	CASSPQAGYEQYF
TRBD2	-	TRBV9	TRBJ2-1	TGTGCCAGCAGCCCCCCGCGGCGGGAGGGCCTTGAGCAGTTCTTC	CASSPPRREGLEQFF
TRBD1	-	TRBV15	TRBJ1-2	TGTGCCACCAGCACAGGGGGCGGCGAGGGCTACACCTTC	CATSTGGGEGYTF
TRBD2	-	TRBV19	TRBJ2-7	TGTGCCAGTAGTAGCGGGACTAGCGGGAGTAAGCGCTACGAGCAGTACTTC	CASSSGTSGSKRYEQYF
-	-	TRBV5-1	TRBJ2-1	TGCGCCAGCAGCTTCCTGACAGGTTCCACTTCAAATGAGCAGTTCTTC	CASSFLTGSTSNEQFF
-	-	TRBV6-9	TRBJ2-7	TGTGCCAGCAGTTGCTCCACGCGGGTACACCCCTACGAGCAGTACTTC	CASSCSTRVHPYEQYF
TRBD2	-	TRBV7-9	TRBJ2-1	TGTGCCAGCAGCTTAGTTGGCGGGGGCTCCTACAATGAGCAGTTCTTC	CASSLVGGGSYNEQFF
-	-	TRBV6-4	TRBJ1-6	TGTGCCAGCAGGATCTACTCCTATAATTCACCCCTCCACTTT	CASRIYSYNSPLHF
-	-	TRBV10-1	TRBJ2-3	TGCGCCAGCAGTAAGGGCTGGGCAGATACGCAGTATTTT	CASSKGWADTQYF
-	-	TRBV28	TRBJ2-1	TGTGCCAGCAGTGTTGCAGGTGGCTATGAGCAGTTCTTC	CASSVAGGYEQFF
-	-	TRBV19	TRBJ1-2	TGTGCCAGTAATCCAGGCGGGGTCTTGTATGGCTACACCTTC	CASNPGGVLYGYTF
-	-	TRBV6-5	TRBJ2-2	TGTGCCAGCACTCCGGGTAGCGGCAACACCGGGGAGCTGTTTTTT	CASTPGSGNTGELFF
TRBD2	-	TRBV28	TRBJ2-2	TGTGCCAGCAGTTTATTTGATCTAGCGGGGGAATCCAGAAACACCGGGGAGCTGTTTTTT	CASSLFDLAGESRNTGELFF
-	-	TRBV5-1	TRBJ2-2	TGCGCCAGCAGCCAAAACAGGGTCGTCGGGGAGCTGTTTTTT	CASSQNRVVGELFF
TRBD1	-	TRBV28	TRBJ1-1	TGTGCCAGCAGTCCGTGGACAGGGGCGAACACTGAAGCTTTCTTT	CASSPWTGANTEAFF
TRBD1	once	TRBV10-2	TRBJ1-2	TGCGCCAGCAGTGAGTCGGGCAGGGGGCTGGATGGCTACACCTTC	CASSESGRGLDGYTF
-	few	TRBV4-1	TRBJ1-5	TGCGCCAGCAGCCAGCACAGGGATAGCAATCAGCCCCAGCATTTT	CASSQHRDSNQPQHF
-	few	TRBV27	TRBJ2-1	TGTGCCAGCAGTTTTAGGAGCATCGATGAGCAGTTCTTC	CASSFRSIDEQFF
-	-	TRBV10-3	TRBJ1-4	TGTGCCATCAGTGAGTCGAGTAGGACCGACGATGAAAAACTGTTTTTT	CAISESSRTDDEKLFF
-	-	TRBV5-1	TRBJ2-5	TGCGCCAGCAGCTCTTACCCGCTCGGGCCACAAGAGACCCAGTACTTC	CASSSYPLGPQETQYF
TRBD2	-	TRBV6-6	TRBJ2-1	TGTGCCAGCAGTTACTCGACTAGCGGGCACAATGAGCAGTTCTTC	CASSYSTSGHNEQFF
-	-	TRBV4-2	TRBJ1-1	TGTGCCAGCAGCCAAGATACGGGCCAGGGGACTGAAGCTTTCTTT	CASSQDTGQGTEAFF
TRBD2	-	TRBV4-2	TRBJ2-1	TGTGCCAGCAGCCCTAGCGGCACCGATTACAATGAGCAGTTCTTC	CASSPSGTDYNEQFF
-	-	TRBV2	TRBJ2-2	TGTGCCAGCAGCGCCGGACCGGGAAACGCCGGGGAGCTGTTTTTT	CASSAGPGNAGELFF
TRBD1	-	TRBV15	TRBJ2-1	TGTGCCACCAGCCCCGGACAGGGCACCTACAATGAGCAGTTCTTC	CATSPGQGTYNEQFF
-	-	TRBV7-9	TRBJ1-3	TGTGCCAGCAGCTTAGAAGGGGGACCTGGAAACACCATATATTTT	CASSLEGGPGNTIYF
TRBD1	-	TRBV6-5	TRBJ1-4	TGTGCCAGCAGCCAAGGGGACAGGGAGGGTGAAAAACTGTTTTTT	CASSQGDREGEKLFF